The rows below give T cell receptor beta chains drawn from one sample of a study of cytotoxic CD8 clonotypes in ibrutinib-treated CLL. Method: immunoSEQ multiplex PCR; TCRdb's copy keeps in-frame clones and lacks some. The sample includes 150,000 or so clones, over 75% of them seen just once. The sample consisted of PBMCs, taken at disease progression, from a patient treated with ibrutinib. These receptors were collected from a human donor with chronic lymphocytic leukemia. The CDR3 runs from the conserved cysteine through the conserved F or W. The D gene is left open where the match is weak. For some rows the clone size is stated as once, few or many, or as a class when expanded; others skip it.

V gene: TRBV19; clone size: -; D gene: TRBD2; J gene: TRBJ2-5; CDR3 protein: CASSIDRGVQETQYF; CDR3 DNA: TGTGCCAGTAGTATAGATCGGGGGGTCCAAGAGACCCAGTACTTC
V gene: TRBV7-8; clone size: -; D gene: -; J gene: TRBJ1-5; CDR3 protein: CASSLSGGNQPQHF; CDR3 DNA: TGTGCCAGCAGCTTATCAGGGGGCAATCAGCCCCAGCATTTT
V gene: TRBV7-3; clone size: -; D gene: -; J gene: TRBJ2-3; CDR3 protein: CASSSEGSLVDTQYF; CDR3 DNA: TGTGCCAGCAGCTCCGAGGGCTCACTGGTGGATACGCAGTATTTT
V gene: TRBV5-6; clone size: -; D gene: -; J gene: TRBJ2-3; CDR3 protein: CASSLGLNAADTQYF; CDR3 DNA: TGTGCCAGCAGCTTGGGACTGAACGCGGCAGATACGCAGTATTTT
V gene: TRBV5-1; clone size: few; D gene: -; J gene: TRBJ2-5; CDR3 protein: CASSSQGGAETQYF; CDR3 DNA: TGCGCCAGCAGCTCACAGGGCGGGGCGGAGACCCAGTACTTC
V gene: TRBV27; clone size: -; D gene: TRBD2; J gene: TRBJ2-7; CDR3 protein: CASSLFGDGTSGGAYEQYF; CDR3 DNA: TGTGCCAGCAGTTTATTCGGGGACGGGACTAGCGGGGGAGCCTACGAGCAGTACTTC
V gene: TRBV30; clone size: -; D gene: -; J gene: TRBJ1-1; CDR3 protein: CACPAPGGLNTEAFF; CDR3 DNA: TGTGCCTGCCCCGCCCCGGGCGGATTGAACACTGAAGCTTTCTTT
V gene: TRBV21-1; clone size: -; D gene: -; J gene: TRBJ2-5; CDR3 protein: CASSKGTEETQYF; CDR3 DNA: TGTGCCAGCAGCAAAGGGACAGAAGAGACCCAGTACTTC
V gene: TRBV9; clone size: -; D gene: -; J gene: TRBJ2-6; CDR3 protein: CASSKQDSFSKLSGANVLTF; CDR3 DNA: TGTGCCAGCAGCAAACAAGACAGTTTTTCCAAACTCTCTGGGGCCAACGTCCTGACTTTC
V gene: TRBV5-1; clone size: -; D gene: -; J gene: TRBJ1-5; CDR3 protein: CASSSTGELNQPQHF; CDR3 DNA: TGCGCCAGCAGCTCCACAGGTGAACTCAATCAGCCCCAGCATTTT
V gene: TRBV19; clone size: few; D gene: -; J gene: TRBJ1-1; CDR3 protein: CASSPGTLYGTEAFF; CDR3 DNA: TGTGCCAGTAGTCCCGGGACTCTTTATGGCACTGAAGCTTTCTTT
V gene: TRBV5-1; clone size: -; D gene: TRBD2; J gene: TRBJ2-1; CDR3 protein: CASSSVAGGNNEQFF; CDR3 DNA: TGCGCCAGCAGCTCCGTAGCGGGAGGGAACAATGAGCAGTTCTTC
V gene: TRBV4-1; clone size: few; D gene: TRBD1; J gene: TRBJ1-2; CDR3 protein: CASSQVGDSSGYTF; CDR3 DNA: TGCGCCAGCAGCCAAGTGGGGGACAGCTCAGGGTACACCTTC
V gene: TRBV7-9; clone size: -; D gene: -; J gene: TRBJ2-7; CDR3 protein: CASSLLATSGGYEQYF; CDR3 DNA: TGTGCCAGCAGCTTACTTGCAACCTCTGGGGGGTACGAGCAGTACTTC
V gene: TRBV19; clone size: -; D gene: TRBD2; J gene: TRBJ2-1; CDR3 protein: CASSIRASGERGASYNEQFF; CDR3 DNA: TGTGCCAGTAGTATCCGGGCTAGCGGGGAGAGAGGGGCCTCCTACAATGAGCAGTTCTTC
V gene: TRBV7-2; clone size: once; D gene: TRBD1; J gene: TRBJ1-2; CDR3 protein: CASSAGGQGAYGYTF; CDR3 DNA: TGTGCCAGCAGCGCGGGAGGACAGGGGGCCTATGGCTACACCTTC
V gene: TRBV5-6; clone size: once; D gene: -; J gene: TRBJ1-1; CDR3 protein: CASSLLGMNTEAFF; CDR3 DNA: TGTGCCAGCAGCCTCCTGGGGATGAACACTGAAGCTTTCTTT
V gene: TRBV27; clone size: -; D gene: TRBD1; J gene: TRBJ1-1; CDR3 protein: CASSSTGTGGRGGTEAFF; CDR3 DNA: TGTGCCAGCAGTTCCACAGGGACAGGGGGGCGTGGAGGCACTGAAGCTTTCTTT
V gene: TRBV27; clone size: -; D gene: -; J gene: TRBJ2-1; CDR3 protein: CASSINLGANEQFF; CDR3 DNA: TGTGCCAGCAGTATCAATCTTGGGGCGAATGAGCAGTTCTTC
V gene: TRBV6-4; clone size: -; D gene: TRBD1; J gene: TRBJ2-3; CDR3 protein: CASGTGGFSDTQYF; CDR3 DNA: TGTGCCAGCGGGACAGGGGGCTTTTCAGATACGCAGTATTTT
V gene: TRBV6-5; clone size: -; D gene: TRBD2; J gene: TRBJ2-7; CDR3 protein: CASKRDSEQYF; CDR3 DNA: TGTGCCAGCAAGCGGGACTCCGAGCAGTACTTC
V gene: TRBV6-1; clone size: -; D gene: TRBD1; J gene: TRBJ1-4; CDR3 protein: CASTRQGIDEKLFF; CDR3 DNA: TGTGCCAGCACCAGACAGGGAATAGATGAAAAACTGTTTTTT
V gene: TRBV30; clone size: -; D gene: TRBD2; J gene: TRBJ2-1; CDR3 protein: CAWKLAGGNEQFF; CDR3 DNA: TGTGCCTGGAAATTAGCGGGGGGCAATGAGCAGTTCTTC
V gene: TRBV27; clone size: -; D gene: TRBD2; J gene: TRBJ2-7; CDR3 protein: CASSLRPGGGYEQYF; CDR3 DNA: TGTGCCAGCAGTTTACGGCCCGGGGGGGGGTACGAGCAGTACTTC
V gene: TRBV7-9; clone size: -; D gene: -; J gene: TRBJ1-4; CDR3 protein: CASSSGPATNEKLFF; CDR3 DNA: TGTGCCAGCAGCTCAGGACCGGCGACTAATGAAAAACTGTTTTTT
V gene: TRBV9; clone size: -; D gene: -; J gene: TRBJ2-6; CDR3 protein: CASSRHKGSGANVLTF; CDR3 DNA: TGTGCCAGCAGCCGACACAAGGGCTCTGGGGCCAACGTCCTGACTTTC
V gene: TRBV6-5; clone size: -; D gene: -; J gene: TRBJ1-1; CDR3 protein: CASRDRTENTEAFF; CDR3 DNA: TGTGCCAGCAGGGATAGGACAGAGAACACTGAAGCTTTCTTT
V gene: TRBV7-8; clone size: -; D gene: TRBD1; J gene: TRBJ1-2; CDR3 protein: CASSPRQGASLINGYTF; CDR3 DNA: TGTGCCAGCAGCCCTCGACAGGGGGCGTCTTTAATCAATGGCTACACCTTC
V gene: TRBV5-6; clone size: -; D gene: -; J gene: TRBJ2-7; CDR3 protein: CASSLAGFHEQYF; CDR3 DNA: TGTGCCAGCAGCTTGGCCGGGTTCCACGAGCAGTACTTC
V gene: TRBV18; clone size: -; D gene: -; J gene: TRBJ1-2; CDR3 protein: CASSPTVGGDGYTF; CDR3 DNA: TGTGCCAGCTCACCCACCGTCGGGGGGGATGGCTACACCTTC